The 8 T cell receptor beta chains in this list originate from one sample, sequenced in a study of shared clonotypes between healthy human individuals (dated by TCRdb to 2020 to 2022). The library was generated by the immunoSEQ multiplex PCR assay. As stored in TCRdb, this immuneACCESS dataset retains in-frame rearrangements with V and J assigned. A fraction of the clones does not appear; measured against another copy, unresolved V genes explain less than half of the discrepancy, and the remainder lacks a known reason. The sample table records 2 million to 2.5 million clones; roughly 93% of these occur just once. In total, the top ten clones hold 0.36% of the sample. The source material was naive CD4+ T cells from PBMCs. The cell subset or site label of this sample denotes: CD45RA+ positively selected. The receptors were gathered from a man younger than 30 in good health. Some clones in this sample may be carry-over from other donors' samples.

Only one count was recorded for this clone. This sample also contains other DNA sequences that code for the same CDR3. The chain carries TRBV28 and TRBJ2-7; D gene ambiguous. The CDR3 spans 11 residues. Trimming shortened V by 4 bases and J by 4 bases, and 5 bases separated the two germline ends. The germline CDR1 and CDR2 sequences are MDHEN and SYDVKM. CDR3 DNA sequence: TGTGCCAGCAGTTCACGGTACGAGCAGTACTTC. This translates into CASSSRYEQYF.

J is TRBJ2-7 and V is TRBV5-4; TRBD2 agrees at 8 bases. The germline V gene has CDR1 SGHNT and CDR2 YYREEE (reference sequence). The CDR3 consists of 15 residues. V lost 3 bases and J lost 2; bases outside the gene matches: 7. The CDR3 DNA reads TGTGCCAGCAGCTCCCTACTAGCGGAGACCTACGAGCAGTACTTC. Protein product: CASSSLLAETYEQYF.

Remarks on this clone: The sample carries other DNA sequences with the same CDR3. The rearrangement joins TRBV18 to TRBJ2-7, with 11 bases lining up with TRBD1. The V gene's germline CDR1 is KGHSH and CDR2 LQKENI. The J segment lost 4 bases and the V segment lost 3 bases, leaving 2 bases of the junction unmatched. The CDR3 loop spans 14 amino acids. The CDR3 nucleotides are TGTGCCAGCTCACCCGGGACAGGGGGATACGAGCAGTACTTC. This translates into CASSPGTGGYEQYF.

This chain uses TRBV10-3 with TRBJ2-1; D might be TRBD1 or TRBD2, each matching 5 bases. The CDR3 consists of 13 residues. Germline CDR1 reads ENHRY; CDR2 reads SYGVKD. V dropped 2 bases and J dropped 15 bases, with 17 bases sitting between them. The CDR3 loop is CAISELPGTALFF. For the CDR3, the DNA is TGTGCCATCAGTGAGCTGCCGGGGACGGCGCTGTTCTTC.

In the case of this clone: The identical CDR3 is also encoded by other nucleotide sequences in the sample. The chain uses TRBV6-6 and TRBJ1-4, with a tentative D call TRBD1 (6 bases). The germline gives CDR1 MNHNY, CDR2 SVGAGI (reference sequence). The CDR3 is 13 residues long. V was pared by 6 bases and J by 4 bases, with 9 bases between. The CDR3 sequence: CASSRRGNEKLFF. CDR3 sequence (DNA): TGTGCCAGCAGCCGCAGGGGTAATGAAAAACTGTTTTTT.

DNA for the CDR3: TGTGCCACCCAACGGGGGGATGGAGCCAATGAGCAGTTCTTC. This encodes CATQRGDGANEQFF. This rearrangement joins TRBV19 to TRBJ2-1; TRBD2 matches 7 bases. The germline V gene has CDR1 LNHDA and CDR2 SQIVND (reference sequence). V shed 10 bases and J 6 bases; nucleotides not matched to a gene: 12. The CDR3 consists of 14 residues.

The chain carries TRBV5-1 and TRBJ2-3; 11 bases are a match to TRBD2. CDR3 length: 16 residues. With 4 bases clipped from V and 2 bases from J, the junction kept 6 bases outside the gene matches. The V gene's germline CDR1 is SGHRS and CDR2 YFSETQ. CDR3 region: CASSPQTSGTTDTQYF. In DNA, the CDR3 is TGCGCCAGCAGCCCCCAGACTAGCGGGACCACAGATACGCAGTATTTT.

This chain connects TRBV12-1 to TRBJ1-4. TRBV12-1 is described as a pseudogene. This CDR3 has 18 amino acids. In nucleotides, the CDR3 is TGTGCCAGCAGCCCATCTGGGACCTCAGAGGAAACTAATGAAAAACTGTTTTTT. Its protein product is CASSPSGTSEETNEKLFF.